This T cell receptor (beta chain) stems from a study of shared clonotypes between healthy human individuals. Only in-frame clones appear in the TCRdb table, and some are missing; sequencing was by immunoSEQ multiplex PCR. The data show a few hundred thousand clones, just over 65% seen once. Germline V gene data show CDR1 as MDHEN and CDR2 as SYDVKM. CDR3 length: 16 amino acids. The ends lost 1 base at V and 7 bases at J; junction bases unmatched: 12. The chain employs TRBV28 and TRBJ2-7; 8 bases align to TRBD2. The sequencing input was memory CD4+ T cells sorted from blood. Subset indicated: CD45RA-negative fraction. This TCR came from a man aged 25-40 years in good health. CDR3 sequence reads: CASSLFGGITGGEQYF. The CDR3 coding sequence is TGTGCCAGCAGTTTATTTGGCGGGATCACGGGGGGGGAGCAGTACTTC.